A single sample gave rise to the 8 T cell receptor beta chains below, sequenced in a study of T cell responses to AZD1222 COVID-19 vaccine. Measured with immunoSEQ multiplex PCR; TCRdb has only the in-frame clones, and not every one. This sample has 150,000 to 160,000 clones, with less than 90% found just once. The sequenced sample was peripheral blood, obtained after recovery from COVID-19. The receptors were gathered from an adult who had recovered from COVID-19.

The chain carries TRBV9 and TRBJ2-7, with 8 bases fitting TRBD1. The CDR3 spans 16 residues. Germline V gene lookup returns CDR1 SGDLS and CDR2 YYNGEE. V was clipped by 5 bases and J by 1 base; unmatched bases: 11. The CDR3 coding sequence is TGTGCCAGCAGTTGGCCCGGGACAGGAGATTCCTACGAGCAGTACTTC. Protein product: CASSWPGTGDSYEQYF.

V is TRBV14 and J is TRBJ1-1, with a tentative D call TRBD1 (5 bases). V lost 0 bases, J lost 10 bases, and 15 bases lay in between. The length of the CDR3 is 14 residues. CDR1 is SGHDN and CDR2 is FVKESK in the germline V gene. In nucleotides, the CDR3 is TGTGCCAGCAGCCAAGATTGGGGGTACGGCTTAGCTTTCTTT. This codes for CASSQDWGYGLAFF.

The CDR3 sequence is CASRYTGPPNTEAFF. Written as DNA, the CDR3 is TGTGCCAGTAGATACACGGGACCGCCGAACACTGAAGCTTTCTTT. The V call is TRBV19, the J call TRBJ1-1; a weak D match, TRBD1 (5 bases). The length of the CDR3 is 15 residues. V was shortened by 6 bases and J by 1 base, with 15 bases between the two germline ends. Looked up from germline, CDR1 is LNHDA and CDR2 is SQIVND (reference sequence).

The chain employs TRBV12-3 or TRBV12-4 and TRBJ2-7, with 7 positions matching TRBD1. V dropped 7 bases and J dropped 5; count of bases not matched to a gene: 8. The CDR3 is 13 residues long. CDR3 sequence reads: CASTSGTGDEQYF. The CDR3 bases are TGTGCCAGCACATCGGGTACAGGGGACGAGCAGTACTTC.

The chain's CDR3 is CASSRRAARGVAEAFF. The CDR3 region has the DNA TGTGCCAGCAGTCGGAGAGCAGCCCGGGGGGTCGCGGAAGCTTTCTTT. J is TRBJ1-1 and V is TRBV7-3; D might be TRBD1 (5 bases). The CDR3 contains 16 residues. Germline V gene sequence: CDR1 SGHTA, CDR2 FQGTGA. V was trimmed by 6 bases and J by 8 bases, leaving 25 bases between them.

This CDR3 reads CASSYGQGNGVGEQYF. The CDR3 region has the DNA TGTGCCAGCAGTTACGGACAGGGGAACGGGGTGGGCGAGCAGTACTTC. J is TRBJ2-7 and V is TRBV6-5; 9 nucleotides match TRBD1. V shed 2 bases and J 6 bases; nucleotides not matched to a gene: 11. From germline, CDR1 is MNHEY and CDR2 SVGAGI. The CDR3 covers 16 residues.

This chain's CDR3 is CASSPFEAGNTEAFF. The CDR3 DNA reads as TGTGCCAGCAGTCCTTTTGAGGCAGGGAACACTGAAGCTTTCTTT. This chain links TRBV2 with TRBJ1-1; no reliable D call. Between the trimmed V and J ends, which lost 5 bases and 1 base, there was a span of 14 bases. The CDR3 loop spans 15 amino acids. Germline V gene sequence: CDR1 SNHLY, CDR2 FYNNEI.

CDR3 DNA sequence: TGTGCCAGCAGCTTAGCGCGGGGTATGACTGAAGCTTTCTTT. Protein: CASSLARGMTEAFF. The J gene is TRBJ1-1, the V gene TRBV11-1; no definite D call. The CDR3 consists of 14 residues. V was trimmed by 0 bases and J by 5 bases, leaving 10 bases between them. Germline V gives CDR1 SGHAT, CDR2 FQDESV (reference sequence).